Following are 4 T cell receptor beta chains from one sample sequenced in a study of breast tumors, draining lymph nodes, adjacent tissues. TCRdb ran MiXCR on the multiplex PCR reads and lists one entry per CDR3 protein. Of over 60,000 distinct CDR3 sequences in the sample, less than 45% are singletons; the top ten hold around 8%. Material: breast tumor tissue. Every receptor here comes from a female donor with breast cancer. Some clones in this sample may be carry-over from other donors' samples.

The V and J genes are TRBV20-1 and TRBJ2-3, with 9 bases identical to TRBD2. Per germline, CDR1 DFQATT and CDR2 SNEGSKA (reference sequence). With 6 bases clipped from V and 7 bases from J, the junction kept 11 bases outside the gene matches. The CDR3 loop spans 14 amino acids. CDR3 bases: TGCAGTGCCGTAGGCGGGAGGGCCAGTAATACGCAGTATTTT. Residues: CSAVGGRASNTQYF.

In this sample, this clonotype turned up many times. This sequence joins TRBV12-3 or TRBV12-4 and TRBJ2-3, with D hard to call. Trimming removed 7 bases at V and 1 base at J, with 9 bases between. The CDR3 is made up of 13 amino acids. CDR3 in amino acids: CASTKPRTDTQYF. Here the CDR3 DNA reads TGTGCCAGCACCAAACCCCGCACAGATACGCAGTATTTT.

This clonotype was recorded only once. The chain couples TRBV10-2 to TRBJ1-5; 11 nucleotides line up with TRBD1. After removal of 2 bases from V and 7 bases from J, the junction contained 7 bases not matched to a gene. The CDR3 totals 16 residues. CDR1 is WSHSY and CDR2 is SAAADI in the germline V gene. The CDR3 sequence: CASSEPRDRGGQPQHF. The CDR3 DNA follows: TGCGCCAGCAGTGAGCCCCGGGACAGGGGGGGACAGCCCCAGCATTTT.

As to this clonotype: A much larger clonotype is one base distant, so this may be a read error. The gene calls are TRBV9 and TRBJ2-5; no clear D gene. Germline CDR1 SGDLS, CDR2 YYNGEE. This CDR3 is 14 amino acids long. The CDR3 DNA follows: TGTGCCAGCAGCGTAGGTCACGGCCAAGAGACCCGGTCCTTC. Protein sequence: CASSVGHGQETRSF.